Listed below are T cell receptor beta chains from one sample, sequenced in a study of blood T cell repertoires in COVID-19. Data came from immunoSEQ multiplex PCR; TCRdb stores just in-frame clones and leaves some out. The table shows more than 200,000 clones, with about 86% occurring only once. The sequenced sample consisted of peripheral blood. Source of these receptors: a woman aged 50 to 60 with acute or convalescent COVID-19. The CDR3 runs from the conserved cysteine through the conserved F or W. Each record gives: CDR3 length, V gene, clone size, D gene, J gene, CDR3 DNA, CDR3 protein. A D gene is named only where the DNA matches it firmly. Where a row states a size, it is once, few, many or the class of an expanded clone; other rows omit it.

length: 15; V: TRBV7-9; size: NA; D: NA; J: TRBJ2-7; DNA: TGTGCCAGCAGCTTAGAGGTAGGAGCGGCGGGGGAGCAGTACTTC; CDR3: CASSLEVGAAGEQYF
length: 14; V: TRBV19; size: NA; D: TRBD2; J: TRBJ2-1; DNA: TGTGCCAGCAAGCTTAGCGGGGAATACAATGAGCAGTTCTTC; CDR3: CASKLSGEYNEQFF
length: 15; V: TRBV25-1; size: NA; D: TRBD1; J: TRBJ1-1; DNA: TGTGCCAGCAGTGCGCGGACAGGAATGAACACTGAAGCTTTCTTT; CDR3: CASSARTGMNTEAFF
length: 16; V: TRBV27; size: NA; D: TRBD2; J: TRBJ2-1; DNA: TGTGCCAGCAGTTTATCCGGCGGGAGCCATTACAATGAGCAGTTCTTC; CDR3: CASSLSGGSHYNEQFF
length: 16; V: TRBV3-1/TRBV3-2; size: once; D: TRBD1; J: TRBJ1-2; DNA: TGTGCCAGCAGCCAAGAGGGTACAGGGGGAGGTTATGGCTACACCTTC; CDR3: CASSQEGTGGGYGYTF
length: 15; V: TRBV5-5; size: NA; D: NA; J: TRBJ2-7; DNA: TGTGCCAGCAGCTTGGCGGCGGTTAGGACCTACGAGCAGTACTTC; CDR3: CASSLAAVRTYEQYF
length: 15; V: TRBV5-1; size: NA; D: NA; J: TRBJ2-5; DNA: TGCGCCAGCAGCTTGGCCGCGGCTCCACAAGAGACCCAGTACTTC; CDR3: CASSLAAAPQETQYF
length: 13; V: TRBV2; size: NA; D: TRBD1; J: TRBJ1-5; DNA: TGTGCCAGCAGGAGGACAGGGAATCAGCCCCAGCATTTT; CDR3: CASRRTGNQPQHF
length: 16; V: TRBV6-5; size: NA; D: TRBD2; J: TRBJ2-5; DNA: TGTGCCAGCAGTTACTCGACTAGCGGAAATCAAGAGACCCAGTACTTC; CDR3: CASSYSTSGNQETQYF
length: 13; V: TRBV9; size: NA; D: NA; J: TRBJ2-7; DNA: TGTGCCAGCCAAGACAGCCTTTCCTACGAGCAGTACTTC; CDR3: CASQDSLSYEQYF
length: 14; V: TRBV6-5; size: NA; D: NA; J: TRBJ1-1; DNA: TGTGCCAGCAGTTACTCTCAGGGTCCCACTGAAGCTTTCTTT; CDR3: CASSYSQGPTEAFF
length: 15; V: TRBV13; size: NA; D: TRBD2; J: TRBJ2-1; DNA: TGTGCCAGCAGCTTAGTGCTAGCGGGAGGAGGTGAGCAGTTCTTC; CDR3: CASSLVLAGGGEQFF
length: 17; V: TRBV5-1; size: few; D: TRBD1; J: TRBJ1-4; DNA: TGCGCCAGCAGCCCTCGGACAGGGGAAGGACTAGATGAAAAACTGTTTTTT; CDR3: CASSPRTGEGLDEKLFF
length: 16; V: TRBV21-1; size: NA; D: NA; J: TRBJ2-2; DNA: TGTGCCAGCAGCAAAGGAAGTAGCGGGAAAACCGGGGAGCTGTTTTTT; CDR3: CASSKGSSGKTGELFF
length: 13; V: TRBV15; size: NA; D: NA; J: TRBJ1-2; DNA: TGTGCCACCAGCACTCGCAGGGGTGAGGGCTACACCTTC; CDR3: CATSTRRGEGYTF
length: 16; V: TRBV14; size: NA; D: NA; J: TRBJ2-1; DNA: TGTGCCAGCAGCGGCTCGGGTGTGAGAGGCGGCGGTGAGCAGTTCTTC; CDR3: CASSGSGVRGGGEQFF
length: 13; V: TRBV19; size: NA; D: NA; J: TRBJ2-2; DNA: TGTGCCATATACAGGGTAGACACCGGGGAGCTGTTTTTT; CDR3: CAIYRVDTGELFF
length: 15; V: TRBV5-1; size: NA; D: TRBD2; J: TRBJ2-3; DNA: TGCGCCAGCAGCTCGCCGGGACTAGCAACAGATACGCAGTATTTT; CDR3: CASSSPGLATDTQYF
length: 19; V: TRBV12-5; size: once; D: TRBD1; J: TRBJ2-2; DNA: TGTGCTAGTGGTTTGCCTAACCGATCCGGGACAGCATACACCGGGGAGCTGTTTTTT; CDR3: CASGLPNRSGTAYTGELFF
length: 18; V: TRBV6-2/TRBV6-3; size: NA; D: TRBD2; J: TRBJ2-7; DNA: TGTGCCAGCAGTTACTCGATGGTAGCGGGAGAGTATTCCTACGAGCAGTACTTC; CDR3: CASSYSMVAGEYSYEQYF
length: 15; V: TRBV19; size: NA; D: TRBD1; J: TRBJ2-1; DNA: TGTGCCAGTAGCCAATCCGGACAGGTATACAATGAGCAGTTCTTC; CDR3: CASSQSGQVYNEQFF
length: 14; V: TRBV11-3; size: once; D: TRBD2; J: TRBJ2-2; DNA: TGTGCCAGCAGCGTGACTAGCGGGAGCCGGGAGCTGTTTTTT; CDR3: CASSVTSGSRELFF
length: 13; V: TRBV12-3/TRBV12-4; size: NA; D: NA; J: TRBJ1-2; DNA: TGTGCCAGCAGGGGAGACGGGAACTATGGCTACACCTTC; CDR3: CASRGDGNYGYTF
length: 15; V: TRBV5-1; size: NA; D: NA; J: TRBJ2-7; DNA: TGCGCCAGCAGTACTCTCCGGGACAACTCCTACGAGCAGTACTTC; CDR3: CASSTLRDNSYEQYF
length: 15; V: TRBV27; size: NA; D: NA; J: TRBJ2-3; DNA: TGTGCCAGCAGTTTATCGGGCAGGGCTACAGATACGCAGTATTTT; CDR3: CASSLSGRATDTQYF
length: 17; V: TRBV5-1; size: NA; D: TRBD2; J: TRBJ2-1; DNA: TGCGCCAGCAGCTTGGCCGCCGCTAGCGGGACCCAGTGGGAGCAGTTCTTC; CDR3: CASSLAAASGTQWEQFF
length: 15; V: TRBV11-1; size: few; D: NA; J: TRBJ1-1; DNA: TGTGCCAGCAGCCCCACCAGAGGCTTGGACACTGAAGCTTTCTTT; CDR3: CASSPTRGLDTEAFF
length: 16; V: TRBV19; size: few; D: TRBD1; J: TRBJ1-5; DNA: TGTGCCAGTACCCTCCGGGGGACAGGGTACAATCAGCCCCAGCATTTT; CDR3: CASTLRGTGYNQPQHF
length: 14; V: TRBV10-3; size: NA; D: TRBD1; J: TRBJ1-1; DNA: TGTGCCATCAGGGACAGGCTTCTGAACACTGAAGCTTTCTTT; CDR3: CAIRDRLLNTEAFF
length: 15; V: TRBV6-1; size: NA; D: TRBD1; J: TRBJ1-4; DNA: TGTGCCAGCAGTGAAAACCCTGGGACAGGGAAAAAACTGTTTTTT; CDR3: CASSENPGTGKKLFF
length: 17; V: TRBV27; size: once; D: NA; J: TRBJ1-1; DNA: TGTGCCAGCAGTTTATTGGGACAAGGGGTGGGGAACACTGAAGCTTTCTTT; CDR3: CASSLLGQGVGNTEAFF
length: 15; V: TRBV2; size: few; D: TRBD1; J: TRBJ1-5; DNA: TGTGCCAGCAGTGACTCGACAGGGGGCAATCAGCCCCAGCATTTT; CDR3: CASSDSTGGNQPQHF
length: 14; V: TRBV5-1; size: NA; D: TRBD1; J: TRBJ2-7; DNA: TGCGCCAGCAGCTTGATACAGGGGGCCTACGAGCAGTACTTC; CDR3: CASSLIQGAYEQYF
length: 13; V: TRBV29-1; size: NA; D: TRBD2; J: TRBJ2-7; DNA: TGCAGCGTCCCTCGGGAGGGGAGCTACGAGCAGTACTTC; CDR3: CSVPREGSYEQYF
length: 16; V: TRBV19; size: NA; D: TRBD2; J: TRBJ2-7; DNA: TGTGCCAGTAGTATAGCCGCGGGACTAGCTGCCTACGAGCAGTACTTC; CDR3: CASSIAAGLAAYEQYF
length: 15; V: TRBV6-6; size: NA; D: TRBD1; J: TRBJ2-7; DNA: TGTGCCAGCAGTTACTCGGGACAGGGGGGATACGAGCAGTACTTC; CDR3: CASSYSGQGGYEQYF
length: 15; V: TRBV27; size: NA; D: TRBD2; J: TRBJ2-7; DNA: TGTGCCAGCAGTTTGCTAGCGGGAGCTCTCTACGAGCAGTACTTC; CDR3: CASSLLAGALYEQYF
length: 15; V: TRBV3-1/TRBV3-2; size: NA; D: NA; J: TRBJ2-1; DNA: TGTGCCAGCAGCCAAGGCTGGTCAGGCTTTAATGAGCAGTTCTTC; CDR3: CASSQGWSGFNEQFF
length: 16; V: TRBV19; size: NA; D: TRBD1; J: TRBJ2-4; DNA: TGTGCCAGTAGTATCCCCTGGCGGGACAGGGCCCCCATTCAGTACTTC; CDR3: CASSIPWRDRAPIQYF
length: 15; V: TRBV7-2; size: NA; D: TRBD2; J: TRBJ2-7; DNA: TGTGCCAGCTCCTCCTGGGGGGGAACCCTGTACGAGCAGTACTTC; CDR3: CASSSWGGTLYEQYF
length: 14; V: TRBV19; size: NA; D: TRBD1; J: TRBJ2-1; DNA: TGTGCCAGTGGAGGACAGGGCCTTCACAATGAGCAGTTCTTC; CDR3: CASGGQGLHNEQFF
length: 17; V: TRBV11-3; size: NA; D: NA; J: TRBJ2-2; DNA: TGTGCCAGCAGCTTAGCCACGCAGGGGGGTGGCACCGGGGAGCTGTTTTTT; CDR3: CASSLATQGGGTGELFF
length: 14; V: TRBV6-5; size: once; D: NA; J: TRBJ2-7; DNA: TGTGCCAGCAGTCCCAGATTGACTCCCTACGAGCAGTACTTC; CDR3: CASSPRLTPYEQYF
length: 12; V: TRBV6-5; size: once; D: TRBD1; J: TRBJ2-7; DNA: TGTGCCAGCAAGACAGGGCCGGGGGAGCAGTACTTC; CDR3: CASKTGPGEQYF
length: 13; V: TRBV29-1; size: NA; D: TRBD1; J: TRBJ1-1; DNA: TGCAGCGTTGAAGAGGCGACAGGGACTGAAGCTTTCTTT; CDR3: CSVEEATGTEAFF
length: 14; V: TRBV29-1; size: once; D: TRBD2; J: TRBJ2-5; DNA: TGCAGCGTTGTGACTAGCGGGAGGCGCGAGACCCAGTACTTC; CDR3: CSVVTSGRRETQYF
length: 14; V: TRBV5-3; size: NA; D: NA; J: TRBJ1-5; DNA: TGTGCCAGAAGGGGGCGGAATAGCAATCAGCCCCAGCATTTT; CDR3: CARRGRNSNQPQHF
length: 15; V: TRBV7-9; size: NA; D: NA; J: TRBJ2-5; DNA: TGTGCCAGCAGCTTAGGCAGCGGAGCCCAAGAGACCCAGTACTTC; CDR3: CASSLGSGAQETQYF
length: 16; V: TRBV11-2; size: NA; D: TRBD2; J: TRBJ2-2; DNA: TGTGCCAGCAGCCTCAGGGCGGGAGGAGGCACCGGGGAGCTGTTTTTT; CDR3: CASSLRAGGGTGELFF
length: 16; V: TRBV3-1/TRBV3-2; size: NA; D: TRBD1; J: TRBJ1-1; DNA: TGTGCCAGCAGCCCCCGGTCGTTGGGGGCGCAGGGGGGAGCTTTCTTT; CDR3: CASSPRSLGAQGGAFF
length: 14; V: TRBV5-1; size: NA; D: NA; J: TRBJ2-3; DNA: TGCGCCAGCAGGTCGGCCCCGGGTACAGATACGCAGTATTTT; CDR3: CASRSAPGTDTQYF
length: 17; V: TRBV15; size: NA; D: NA; J: TRBJ2-1; DNA: TGTGCCACCAGCACCCCTCCCTCCCCCAGCTCCTACAATGAGCAGTTCTTC; CDR3: CATSTPPSPSSYNEQFF
length: 14; V: TRBV18; size: NA; D: NA; J: TRBJ2-2; DNA: TGTGCCAGCTCGAGAGGGACAACCACCGGGGAGCTGTTTTTT; CDR3: CASSRGTTTGELFF
length: 14; V: TRBV6-5; size: NA; D: NA; J: TRBJ1-1; DNA: TGTGCCAGCAGTTACGGTTCAACAGGGTCGCTCGCTTTCTTT; CDR3: CASSYGSTGSLAFF
length: 14; V: TRBV27; size: NA; D: TRBD2; J: TRBJ2-3; DNA: TGTGCCAGCAGGCTGGCGGGAGGGGCAGATACGCAGTATTTT; CDR3: CASRLAGGADTQYF
length: 15; V: TRBV24-1; size: NA; D: TRBD1; J: TRBJ2-7; DNA: TGTGCCACCAGTGATTCGGCCGACAGGGGCTACGAGCAGTACTTC; CDR3: CATSDSADRGYEQYF
length: 13; V: TRBV5-8; size: NA; D: TRBD1; J: TRBJ2-7; DNA: TGTGCCAGCATCCGGACAGGGGGATACGAGCAGTACTTC; CDR3: CASIRTGGYEQYF
length: 14; V: TRBV18; size: NA; D: NA; J: TRBJ2-5; DNA: TGTGCCAGCTCACCGGGTCCGCAGGGAGAGACCCAGTACTTC; CDR3: CASSPGPQGETQYF
length: 12; V: TRBV10-3; size: NA; D: NA; J: TRBJ2-7; DNA: TGTGCCATAAGACACTCAACCTACGAGCAGTACTTC; CDR3: CAIRHSTYEQYF